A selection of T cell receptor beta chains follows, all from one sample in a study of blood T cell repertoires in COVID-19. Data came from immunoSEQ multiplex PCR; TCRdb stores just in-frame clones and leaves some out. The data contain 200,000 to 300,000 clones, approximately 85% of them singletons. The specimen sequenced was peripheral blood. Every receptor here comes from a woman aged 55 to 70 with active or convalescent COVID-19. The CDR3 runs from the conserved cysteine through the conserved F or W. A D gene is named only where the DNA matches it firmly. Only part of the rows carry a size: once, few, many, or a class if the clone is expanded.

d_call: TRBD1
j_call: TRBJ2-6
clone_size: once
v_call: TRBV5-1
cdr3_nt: TGCGCCAGCAGCTTGGGAGGGACAGACTCTGGGGCCAACGTCCTGACTTTC
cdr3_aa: CASSLGGTDSGANVLTF

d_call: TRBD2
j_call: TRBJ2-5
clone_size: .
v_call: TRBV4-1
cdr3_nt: TGCGCCAGCAGCCAAGTCAATATGATAGGACTAGCAGTGGAGACCCAGTACTTC
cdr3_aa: CASSQVNMIGLAVETQYF

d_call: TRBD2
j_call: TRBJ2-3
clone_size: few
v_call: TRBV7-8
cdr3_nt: TGTGCCAGCAATTGGGGGGGGAGCACAGATACGCAGTATTTT
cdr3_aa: CASNWGGSTDTQYF

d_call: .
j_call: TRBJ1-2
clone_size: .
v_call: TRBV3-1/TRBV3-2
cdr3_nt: TGTGCCAGCAGGACAGCAGGGATATCCTATGGCTACACCTTC
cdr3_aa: CASRTAGISYGYTF

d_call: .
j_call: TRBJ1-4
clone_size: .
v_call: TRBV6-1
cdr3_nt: TGTGCCAGCAGTGAGGTGATCACAGTTGCAACTAATGAAAAACTGTTTTTT
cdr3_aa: CASSEVITVATNEKLFF

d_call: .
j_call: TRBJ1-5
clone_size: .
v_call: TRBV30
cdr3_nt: TGTGCCTGGAGTCCTGGACAGCTCCACAATCAGCCCCAGCATTTT
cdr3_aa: CAWSPGQLHNQPQHF

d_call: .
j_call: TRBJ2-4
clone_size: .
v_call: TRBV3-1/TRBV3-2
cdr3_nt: TGTGCCAGCAGCTCGTTCGCGGGGCTGGCCAAAAACATTCAGTACTTC
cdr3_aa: CASSSFAGLAKNIQYF

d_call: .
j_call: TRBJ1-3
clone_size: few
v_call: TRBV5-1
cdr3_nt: TGCGCCAGCAGCTTGGAGGGCCTCAGAGGGCCTGGAAACACCATATATTTT
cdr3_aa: CASSLEGLRGPGNTIYF

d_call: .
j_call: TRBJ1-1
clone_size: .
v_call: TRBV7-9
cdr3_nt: TGTGCCAGCAGCTTAGCGCGGGGCAGTGAAGCTTTCTTT
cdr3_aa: CASSLARGSEAFF

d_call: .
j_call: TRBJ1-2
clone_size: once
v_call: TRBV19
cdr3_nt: TGTGCCAGTAGTATCCCCCTTTTTGGCTACACCTTC
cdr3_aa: CASSIPLFGYTF

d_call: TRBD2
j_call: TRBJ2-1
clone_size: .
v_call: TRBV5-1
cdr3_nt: TGCGCCAGCAGCTTGGGCTTAGCGGGGGAAGATCAGTGGTATGAGCAGTTCTTC
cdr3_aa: CASSLGLAGEDQWYEQFF

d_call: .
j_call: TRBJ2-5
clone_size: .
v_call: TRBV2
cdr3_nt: TGTGCCAGCAGTCCCCCCTCAGAGACCCAGTACTTC
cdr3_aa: CASSPPSETQYF

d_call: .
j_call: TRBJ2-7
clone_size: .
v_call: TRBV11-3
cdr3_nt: TGTGCCAGCAGCTTAACCCAGGGTCAGGAGCAGTACTTC
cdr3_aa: CASSLTQGQEQYF

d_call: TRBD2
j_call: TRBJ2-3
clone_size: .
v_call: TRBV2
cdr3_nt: TGTGCCAGCAGCGGGAGGTGGGCCGTCCTTGCGGATACGCAGTATTTT
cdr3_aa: CASSGRWAVLADTQYF

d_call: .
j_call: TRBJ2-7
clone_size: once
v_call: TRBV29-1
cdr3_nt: TGCAGCGTTGTAGTCGGTTACGAGCAGTACTTC
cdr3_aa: CSVVVGYEQYF

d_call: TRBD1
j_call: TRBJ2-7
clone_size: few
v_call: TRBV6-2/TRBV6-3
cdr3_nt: TGTGCCAGCAGTTACTCGGAGTACAGGGGATACGAGCAGTACTTC
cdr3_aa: CASSYSEYRGYEQYF

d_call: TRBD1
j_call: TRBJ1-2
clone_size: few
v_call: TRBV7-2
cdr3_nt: TGTGCCAGCAGCCTTAGCGTACAGGGGGGTTATGGCTACACCTTC
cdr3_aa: CASSLSVQGGYGYTF

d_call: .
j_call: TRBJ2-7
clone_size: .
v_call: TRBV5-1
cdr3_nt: TGCGCCAGCGGGATTGGGCAGGGTTACTCCTACGAGCAGTACTTC
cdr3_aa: CASGIGQGYSYEQYF

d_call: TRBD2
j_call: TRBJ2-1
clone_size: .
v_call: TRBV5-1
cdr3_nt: TGCGCCAGCAGCTCGGGACTAGCGGGGGGTCCGGAGCAGTTCTTC
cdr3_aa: CASSSGLAGGPEQFF

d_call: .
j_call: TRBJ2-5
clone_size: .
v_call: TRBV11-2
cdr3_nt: TGTGCCAGCAGCCCCCAGGTCCAAGAGACCCAGTACTTC
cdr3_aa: CASSPQVQETQYF

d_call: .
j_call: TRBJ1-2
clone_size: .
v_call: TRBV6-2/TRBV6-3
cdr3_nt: TGTGCCAGCAGTTCCCTGGGGGCGCCCGGCTATGGCTACACCTTC
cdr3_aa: CASSSLGAPGYGYTF

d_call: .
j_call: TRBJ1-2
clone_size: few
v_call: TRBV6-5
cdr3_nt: TGTGCCAGCAGCCAACAGAAGTACTATGGCTACACCTTC
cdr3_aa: CASSQQKYYGYTF

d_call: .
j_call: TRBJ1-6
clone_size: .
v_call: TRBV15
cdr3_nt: TGTGCCACCAGCAGAGATCCCGGGAATTCACCCCTCCACTTT
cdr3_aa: CATSRDPGNSPLHF

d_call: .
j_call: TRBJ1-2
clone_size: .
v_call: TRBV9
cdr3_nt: TGTGCCAGCAGCCTGAGGGGGTTGAATGGCTACACCTTC
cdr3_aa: CASSLRGLNGYTF

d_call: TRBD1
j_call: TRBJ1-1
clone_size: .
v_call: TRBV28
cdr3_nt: TGTGCCAGCAGGCAGGGGGGGAACACTGAAGCTTTCTTT
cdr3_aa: CASRQGGNTEAFF

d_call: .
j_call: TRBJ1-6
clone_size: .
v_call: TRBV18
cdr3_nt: TGTGCCAGCTCACCAAGGGGTCGGGCGGATTCACCCCTCCACTTT
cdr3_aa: CASSPRGRADSPLHF

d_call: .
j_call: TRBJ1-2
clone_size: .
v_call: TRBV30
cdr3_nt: TGTGCCTGGAGGGGTCGGGGTAATTATGGCTACACCTTC
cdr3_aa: CAWRGRGNYGYTF

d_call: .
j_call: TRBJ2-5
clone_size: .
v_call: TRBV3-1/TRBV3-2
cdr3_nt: TGTGCCAGCAGACGACCAGGGCAAGAGACCCAGTACTTC
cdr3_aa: CASRRPGQETQYF

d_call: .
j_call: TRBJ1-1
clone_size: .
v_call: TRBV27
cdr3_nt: TGTGCCAGCAGTTTGACCGCCGGGGACACTGAAGCTTTCTTT
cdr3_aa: CASSLTAGDTEAFF

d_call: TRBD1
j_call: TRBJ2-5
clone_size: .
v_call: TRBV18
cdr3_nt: TGTGCCAGCTCACCATTTGGGACAGGGGTCCAAGAGACCCAGTACTTC
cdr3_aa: CASSPFGTGVQETQYF

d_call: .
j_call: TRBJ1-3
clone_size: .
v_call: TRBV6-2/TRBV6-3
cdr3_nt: TGTGCCAGCAGTTACTCGTCCGGGGCTGGAAACACCATATATTTT
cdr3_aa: CASSYSSGAGNTIYF

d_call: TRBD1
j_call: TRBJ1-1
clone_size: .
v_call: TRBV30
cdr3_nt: TGTGCCTGGAGTCCCTCCCGGACAGGGGAGGTCACTGAAGCTTTCTTT
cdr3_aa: CAWSPSRTGEVTEAFF

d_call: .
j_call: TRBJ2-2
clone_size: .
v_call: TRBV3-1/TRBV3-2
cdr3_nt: TGTGCCAGCAGCCTCGGGCGGGACACCGGGGAGCTGTTTTTT
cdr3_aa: CASSLGRDTGELFF

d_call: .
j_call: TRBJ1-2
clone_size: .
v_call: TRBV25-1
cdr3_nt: TGTGCCAGCAGTGAACACGGAGAACTTTATGGCTACACCTTC
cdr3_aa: CASSEHGELYGYTF

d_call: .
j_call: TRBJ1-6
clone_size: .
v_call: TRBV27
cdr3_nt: TGTGCCAGCAGTTTAAGTCGACAGGTGGGGTACAATTCACCCCTCCACTTT
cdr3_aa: CASSLSRQVGYNSPLHF

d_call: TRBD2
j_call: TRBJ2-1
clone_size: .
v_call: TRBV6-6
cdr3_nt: TGTGCCAGCAGTCGGACTAGCGGGGGGACCCCTTCCTACAATGAGCAGTTCTTC
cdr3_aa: CASSRTSGGTPSYNEQFF

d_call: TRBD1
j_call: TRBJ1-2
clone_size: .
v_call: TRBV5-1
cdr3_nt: TGCGCCAGCACGGTCACGGGAAACAGGGGCCGTGGCTACACCTTC
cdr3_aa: CASTVTGNRGRGYTF

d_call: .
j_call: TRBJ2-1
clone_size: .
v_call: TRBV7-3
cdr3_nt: TGTGCCAGCATGGGGGGAGGCGATGAGCAGTTCTTC
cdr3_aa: CASMGGGDEQFF

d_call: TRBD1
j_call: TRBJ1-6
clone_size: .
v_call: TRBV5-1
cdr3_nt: TGCGCCAGCAGCGGTGACAGGGGTAATTCACCCCTCCACTTT
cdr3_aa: CASSGDRGNSPLHF

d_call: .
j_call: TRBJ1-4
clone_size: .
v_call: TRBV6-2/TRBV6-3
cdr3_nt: TGTGCCAGCAGTTACTACCACCGGAATGAAAAACTGTTTTTT
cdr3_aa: CASSYYHRNEKLFF

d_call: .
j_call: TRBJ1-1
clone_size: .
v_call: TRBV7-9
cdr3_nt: TGTGCCAGCAGCTTGGGGTCCTACAGGGTTAGCGCTGAAGCTTTCTTT
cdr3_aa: CASSLGSYRVSAEAFF

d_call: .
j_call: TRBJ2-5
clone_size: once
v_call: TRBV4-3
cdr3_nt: TGCGCCAGCAGCCAAGATAGCGGAGTAGATCAAGAGACCCAGTACTTC
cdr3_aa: CASSQDSGVDQETQYF

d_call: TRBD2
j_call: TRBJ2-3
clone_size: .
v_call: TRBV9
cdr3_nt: TGTGCCAGCAGCGTAGCCACTAGCGGGGGGGGTAGCACAGATACGCAGTATTTT
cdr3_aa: CASSVATSGGGSTDTQYF

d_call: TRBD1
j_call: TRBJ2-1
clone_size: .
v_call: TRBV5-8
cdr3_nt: TGTGCCAGCAGGTCGACAGGGGTTGGGAATGAGCAGTTCTTC
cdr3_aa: CASRSTGVGNEQFF

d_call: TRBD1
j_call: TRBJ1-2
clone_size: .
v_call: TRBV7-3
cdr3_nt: TGTGCCAGCAGCTCCATCGACAGGGTGGATGGCTACACCTTC
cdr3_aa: CASSSIDRVDGYTF

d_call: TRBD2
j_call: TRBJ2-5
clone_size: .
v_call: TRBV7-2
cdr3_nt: TGTGCCAGCACCCTGGGGGGGGACCAAGAGACCCAGTACTTC
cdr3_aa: CASTLGGDQETQYF

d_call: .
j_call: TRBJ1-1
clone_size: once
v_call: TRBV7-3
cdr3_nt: TGTGCCAGCAGCTTAACACCCGTTAGAGACACTGAAGCTTTCTTT
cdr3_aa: CASSLTPVRDTEAFF

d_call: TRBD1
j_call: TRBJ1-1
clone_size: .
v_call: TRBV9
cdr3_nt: TGTGCCAGCAGCCCACAGGGGGCAGATGAAGCTTTCTTT
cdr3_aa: CASSPQGADEAFF

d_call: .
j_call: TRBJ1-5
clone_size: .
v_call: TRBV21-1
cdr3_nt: TGTGCCAGCAGCAAAGGGGGCAGGGGGCAGGATCAGCCCCAGCATTTT
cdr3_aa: CASSKGGRGQDQPQHF

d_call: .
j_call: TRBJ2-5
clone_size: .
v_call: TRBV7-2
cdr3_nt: TGTGCCAGCACAGGATCTGGGCTTTTCCAAGAGACCCAGTACTTC
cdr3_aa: CASTGSGLFQETQYF

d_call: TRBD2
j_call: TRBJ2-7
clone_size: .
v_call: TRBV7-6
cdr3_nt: TGTGCCAGCAGCCGGGGAGGGGCCGGCGACGAGCAGTACTTC
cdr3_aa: CASSRGGAGDEQYF

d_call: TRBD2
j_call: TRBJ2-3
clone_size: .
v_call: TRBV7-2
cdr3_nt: TGTGCCAGCAGCTCCGCCCCGACTAGCTACTTGGGGGATACGCAGTATTTT
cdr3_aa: CASSSAPTSYLGDTQYF

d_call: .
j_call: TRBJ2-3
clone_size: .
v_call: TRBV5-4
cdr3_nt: TGTGCCAGCAGCATGAATGGGGGGTTTCGCGAGAGTACGCAGTATTTT
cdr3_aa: CASSMNGGFRESTQYF

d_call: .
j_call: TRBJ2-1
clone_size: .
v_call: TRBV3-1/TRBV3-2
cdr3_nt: TGTGCCAGCAGCCAACGGGGCAATGAGCAGTTCTTC
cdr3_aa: CASSQRGNEQFF

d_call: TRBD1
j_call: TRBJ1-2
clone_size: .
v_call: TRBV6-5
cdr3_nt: TGTGCCAGCAGGGCCACAGGGGGGAGTGGAGGCTACACCTTC
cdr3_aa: CASRATGGSGGYTF

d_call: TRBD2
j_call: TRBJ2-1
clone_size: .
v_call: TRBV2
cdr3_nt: TGTGCCAGCAGTGCCCACCCTAGCGGGAACAACAATGAGCAGTTCTTC
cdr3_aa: CASSAHPSGNNNEQFF

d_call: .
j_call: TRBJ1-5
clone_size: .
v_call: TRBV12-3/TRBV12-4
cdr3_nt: TGTGCCAGCAGCCCAACCGGGGGGCCCCAGCATTTT
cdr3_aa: CASSPTGGPQHF

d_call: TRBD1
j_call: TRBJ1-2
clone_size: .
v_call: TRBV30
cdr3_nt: TGTGCCTGGAGTATTACGGGACAGGTCCTTTACTATGGCTACACCTTC
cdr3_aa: CAWSITGQVLYYGYTF

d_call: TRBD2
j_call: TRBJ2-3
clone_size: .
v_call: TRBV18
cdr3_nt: TGTGCCAGCTCACCACCGGCTAGCGGGGGTTGGACAGATACGCAGTATTTT
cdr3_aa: CASSPPASGGWTDTQYF